The clone carrying this T cell receptor (beta chain) was seen more than once but under ten times. Antigen unknown. The sample is drawn from a study of early T cells in non-severe SARS-CoV-2 infection. Overall study: Alpha and beta chains were unpaired, from unsorted whole-blood bulk RNA. The study's findings and limits: Anti-spike CD8 specificities were favored by VDJdb matching, whose results missed private and CD4 specificities.

One entry per CDR3 protein, called by TCRdb with MiXCR from the 5' RACE reads. The repertoire holds roughly 80,000 distinct CDR3 sequences, with around a tenth as singletons. This CDR3 comprises 17 residues. The receptor comes from an adult who was a healthcare worker with PCR-confirmed SARS-CoV-2 infection or an uninfected control (not recorded which). This chain uses TRBV21-1 with TRBJ2-3; the DNA was not compared with TRBD2, the D call given in the table. TRBV21-1 is marked as a pseudogene. Sequenced material: whole blood. The CDR3 DNA sequence: TGTGCCAGCAGCAAAGAAGAGGAGGGGACGGCAACAGATACGCAGTATTTT. Amino acids: CASSKEEEGTATDTQYF.